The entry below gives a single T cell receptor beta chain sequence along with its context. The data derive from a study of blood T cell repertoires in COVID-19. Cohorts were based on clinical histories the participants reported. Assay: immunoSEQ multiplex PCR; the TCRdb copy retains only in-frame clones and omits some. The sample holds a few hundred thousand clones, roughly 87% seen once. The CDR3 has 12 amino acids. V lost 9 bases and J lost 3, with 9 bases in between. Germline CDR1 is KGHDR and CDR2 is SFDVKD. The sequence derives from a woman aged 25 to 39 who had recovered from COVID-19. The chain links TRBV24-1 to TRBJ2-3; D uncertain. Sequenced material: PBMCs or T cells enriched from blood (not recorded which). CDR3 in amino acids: CATAQSTDTQYF. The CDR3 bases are TGTGCCACCGCACAGTCGACAGATACGCAGTATTTT.